One sample yielded the 16 T cell receptor beta chains listed below, sequenced in a study of CD8+CD57+ T cells in acquired aplastic anemia. Sequencing involved patients with CD8+CD57+ cell expansion previously shown by flow cytometry. Genomic DNA provided the template from which TCR beta VDJ and CDR3 profiles were obtained. MiXCR, applied by TCRdb to the reads, yields one record per CDR3 protein. Of about half a million distinct CDR3 sequences listed, about a third are singletons. Material: sorted CD4+, CD8+, or CD8+CD57+ T cells (not recorded which) from PBMCs. Receptors were obtained from a human donor with aplastic anemia.

V usage is TRBV20-1 and J usage is TRBJ2-1; D could derive from TRBD1 or TRBD2 (5 bases each). The CDR3 is 17 amino acids. Trimming removed 0 bases at V and 0 bases at J, with 15 bases between. Germline assignment: CDR1 DFQATT and CDR2 SNEGSKA (reference sequence). CDR3 protein: CSARDFGGRSSYNEQFF. The CDR3 nucleotides read TGCAGTGCTAGAGATTTTGGGGGACGGAGCTCCTACAATGAGCAGTTCTTC.

This clonotype has more than one count but fewer than ten. The V and J genes are TRBV2 and TRBJ2-5; D may be TRBD1 (6 bases). V shed 0 bases and J shed 1 base, with 12 bases lying between them. The CDR3 contains 16 residues. Germline V lookup: CDR1 SNHLY, CDR2 FYNNEI. In nucleotides, the CDR3 is TGTGCCAGCAGTGAAGCGCTTTGGGGGCTCCAAGAGACCCAGTACTTC. Translated, it gives CASSEALWGLQETQYF.

The table lists this clonotype with many counts. The rearrangement joins TRBV4-3 to TRBJ1-2; 10 positions agree with TRBD1. The ends lost 1 base at V and 6 bases at J; junction bases unmatched: 5. Germline CDR1 LGHNA, CDR2 YSLEER. The CDR3 is made up of 15 amino acids. CDR3 protein: CASSQGQGAHHGYTF. CDR3 nucleotide sequence: TGCGCCAGCAGCCAAGGACAGGGGGCGCATCATGGCTACACCTTC.

This clonotype has at least ten counts. The chain links TRBV11-2 to TRBJ1-6; perhaps TRBD1 as D (6 bases). Trimming took 4 bases from V and 10 from J, leaving 20 bases between them. Germline V gene sequence: CDR1 SGHAT, CDR2 FQNNGV. The CDR3 is 16 residues long. The CDR3 is CASSSEGDLRRSPLHF. The CDR3 DNA reads TGTGCCAGCAGCTCAGAGGGGGACCTAAGGCGGTCACCCCTCCACTTT.

V usage is TRBV20-1 and J usage is TRBJ2-1; D remains unclear. V was trimmed by 1 base and J by 0 bases, leaving 16 bases between them. Germline lookup yields CDR1 DFQATT and CDR2 SNEGSKA (reference sequence). The CDR3 totals 17 residues. CDR3 in DNA: TGCAGTGCTAGAGCCCAACTGTTGACCCTCTCCTACAATGAGCAGTTCTTC. Its protein product is CSARAQLLTLSYNEQFF.

There are a few counts of this clonotype. The V and J genes are TRBV10-2 and TRBJ2-5; D tentatively reads TRBD1 or TRBD2 (6 bases each). The germline gives CDR1 WSHSY, CDR2 SAAADI. The CDR3 totals 14 residues. The V end was cut by 6 bases, the J end by 3 bases, with 14 bases between. CDR3 region: CASRGGLVKETQYF. DNA of the CDR3: TGCGCCAGCAGAGGGGGGCTAGTAAAAGAGACCCAGTACTTC.

The V gene is TRBV6-1, the J gene TRBJ1-1, with D perhaps matching TRBD1 (5 bases). Looked up from germline, CDR1 is MNHNS and CDR2 is SASEGT. Trimming shortened V by 8 bases and J by 3 bases, and 13 bases separated the two germline ends. The CDR3 runs 13 residues. CDR3 loop: CASLGAGDTEAFF. The DNA of the CDR3 is TGTGCCAGCCTTGGGGCAGGTGACACTGAAGCTTTCTTT.

The chain couples TRBV30 to TRBJ1-3; no clear D gene. The CDR3 consists of 10 residues. Germline lookup yields CDR1 GTSNPN and CDR2 SVGIG (reference sequence). V lost 8 bases to trimming and J lost 8 bases, with 10 bases between them. CDR3 sequence: CAGLVDTIYF. In DNA form, the CDR3 reads TGTGCCGGTCTAGTCGACACCATATATTTT.

There are a few counts of this clonotype. The chain uses TRBV12-3 or TRBV12-4 and TRBJ1-2; 11 nucleotides align to TRBD1. CDR3 size: 16 residues. V gave up 6 bases and J gave up 2 bases; unmatched junction bases: 8. CDR3 region: CASSRDRGKDNYGYTF. The CDR3 DNA sequence: TGTGCCAGCAGCCGGGACAGGGGGAAGGACAACTATGGCTACACCTTC.

The chain has TRBV11-1 and TRBJ2-1, with a tentative D call TRBD2 (6 bases). Germline assignment: CDR1 SGHAT and CDR2 FQDESV (reference sequence). V gave up 3 bases and J gave up 6 bases, with 15 bases separating them. This CDR3 spans 15 amino acids. The CDR3 loop is CASSFYLGGPNEQFF. In nucleotides, the CDR3 is TGTGCCAGCAGCTTTTACCTAGGAGGGCCCAATGAGCAGTTCTTC. Filled out from reference TRBV11-1 and TRBJ2-1, the complete variable domain reads EAEVAQSPRYKITEKSQAVAFWCDPISGHATLYWYRQILGQGPELLVQFQDESVVDDSQLPKDRFSAERLKGVDSTLKIQPAELGDSAMYLCASSFYLGGPNEQFFGPGTRLTVL.

This clonotype was seen once. The V gene is TRBV5-5, the J gene TRBJ1-4, with TRBD1 matching over 7 bases. The CDR3 totals 16 residues. V was pared by 2 bases and J by 6 bases, with 10 bases of the junction left unmatched. CDR1 SGHKS and CDR2 YYEKEE come from the germline V gene (reference sequence). CDR3 sequence (DNA): TGTGCCAGCAGCTTAAGACAGGGCTGGGCGTATGAAAAACTGTTTTTT. Its protein is CASSLRQGWAYEKLFF.

The V and J genes are TRBV24-1 and TRBJ1-5; D is possibly TRBD1 (5 bases). The germline V gene encodes CDR1 KGHDR and CDR2 SFDVKD. The CDR3 loop spans 13 amino acids. The V and J ends lost 12 bases and 7 bases respectively, with 18 bases between them. The CDR3 nucleotides read TGTGCCTGGAGTGCAGGGACTGAGCAGCCCCAGCATTTT. Amino acids: CAWSAGTEQPQHF.

Here the CDR3 DNA reads TGTGCTTGGGGACACAATAGCAATCAGCCCCAGCATTTT. Amino acids: CAWGHNSNQPQHF. The chain combines TRBV10-3 with TRBJ1-5, with D maybe TRBD1 (6 bases). The CDR3 consists of 13 residues. Germline CDR1 is ENHRY and CDR2 is SYGVKD.

Comment on this clonotype: At one end the junction does not follow the germline gene, possibly because of a read error. V and J are TRBV2 and TRBJ1-1; D not resolved. Germline V CDR1 and CDR2: SNHLY, FYNNEI. This CDR3 is built from 14 residues. The CDR3 loop reads CASSAGSMNTGAFF. CDR3 DNA: TGTGCCAGCAGTGCTGGGAGCATGAACACTGGAGCTTTCTTT.

As concerns this clonotype: A clone one base away is much larger, so this may be a read error. This chain connects TRBV25-1 to TRBJ1-1; 9 nucleotides agree with TRBD1. The CDR3 is 14 residues long. Looked up from germline, CDR1 is MGHDK and CDR2 is SYGVNS. The CDR3 nucleotides read TGTGCCAGCAGTGGAACAGGGGGCGGCACTGAAGCTCTCTTT. The encoded protein is CASSGTGGGTEALF.

The chain couples TRBV20-1 to TRBJ2-5; D not resolved. CDR1 is DFQATT and CDR2 is SNEGSKA in the germline V gene (reference sequence). The V end lost 3 bases, the J end lost 3 bases, and 14 bases lay between the germline ends. This CDR3 comprises 14 residues. CDR3 sequence: CSASKWVLKETQYF. DNA for the CDR3: TGCAGTGCTAGCAAATGGGTCCTAAAAGAGACCCAGTACTTC.